Presented here are 7 T cell receptor beta chains from one specimen sequenced in a study of neoadjuvant nivolumab and ipilimumab in lung cancer. The table came from immunoSEQ multiplex PCR; TCRdb's copy has only in-frame clones and leaves some out. The sample yields 39,000 or so clones, approximately 92% seen once. The specimen was peripheral blood, collected before neoadjuvant nivolumab, alone or with ipilimumab. The origin of the receptors is an adult with non-small cell lung cancer.

This clone appeared once. The CDR3: CASSLARLNEQYF. The DNA for the CDR3 is TGTGCCAGCAGCCTCGCGCGGTTAAACGAGCAGTACTTC. The chain combines TRBV7-2 with TRBJ2-7; D unclear. V was pared by 5 bases and J by 5 bases, with 13 bases between. CDR1 is SGHTA and CDR2 is FQGNSA in the germline V gene. The CDR3 spans 13 residues.

The chain has TRBV28 and TRBJ2-3; D gene ambiguous. Germline CDR1 is MDHEN and CDR2 is SYDVKM. The V gene lost 4 bases and the J gene lost 2 bases, with 19 bases spanning the gap. CDR3 length: 17 amino acids. CDR3 region: CASSSYARASFTDTQYF. CDR3 nucleotide sequence: TGTGCCAGCAGTTCCTATGCTCGGGCATCCTTCACAGATACGCAGTATTTT.

V and J are TRBV28 and TRBJ2-7; 7 bases align to TRBD2. The germline V gene has CDR1 MDHEN and CDR2 SYDVKM. The CDR3 loop spans 13 amino acids. J lost 6 bases, V lost 6 bases, and 8 bases had no gene match. The CDR3 coding sequence is TGTGCCAGCAGAGAGGGAGGGCCGAGCGAGCAGTACTTC. It yields the protein CASREGGPSEQYF.

V usage is TRBV7-8 and J usage is TRBJ2-5; 11 bases are a match to TRBD2. The CDR3 is 16 amino acids. V trimming: 3 bases; J trimming: 2 bases; junction bases outside the gene matches: 5. The germline CDR1 and CDR2 sequences are SGHVS and FQNEAQ. The CDR3: CASSFTSGGAQETQYF. The CDR3 nucleotides read TGTGCCAGCAGCTTCACTAGCGGGGGAGCTCAAGAGACCCAGTACTTC.

The V gene is TRBV19, the J gene TRBJ2-7; 7 bases are shared with TRBD2. The CDR3 runs to 15 residues. Germline V CDR1 and CDR2: LNHDA, SQIVND (reference sequence). J lost 3 bases, V lost 3 bases, and 8 bases had no gene match. CDR3 amino acids: CASSMRPSGVYEQYF. As DNA, the CDR3 is TGTGCCAGTAGTATGCGTCCTAGCGGAGTCTACGAGCAGTACTTC.

J is TRBJ2-1 and V is TRBV19, with 8 nucleotides matching TRBD2. Losses at the gene ends were 3 bases for V and 6 bases for J; bases not matched to a gene: 10. This CDR3 has 16 amino acids. The V gene's germline CDR1 is LNHDA and CDR2 SQIVND (reference sequence). Here the CDR3 DNA reads TGTGCCAGTAGTATTGGTGGTAGCGGGAACTCCAATGAGCAGTTCTTC. Its protein product is CASSIGGSGNSNEQFF.

J is TRBJ2-7 and V is TRBV6-6; perhaps TRBD2 as D (6 bases). Germline assignment: CDR1 MNHNY and CDR2 SVGAGI (reference sequence). The CDR3 consists of 15 residues. V was shortened by 5 bases and J by 4 bases, with 18 bases between the two germline ends. The CDR3 DNA is TGTGCCAGCAGTCGCCGGGAGTTAGAAGTTTACGAGCAGTACTTC. As protein: CASSRRELEVYEQYF.